A single sample is the source of the 28 T cell receptor beta chains below, sequenced in a study of blood T cell repertoires in COVID-19. Profiled with immunoSEQ multiplex PCR; TCRdb holds only in-frame clones, not every one. This table has roughly 180,000 clones, less than 85% appearing once. Material: PBMCs or T cells enriched from blood (not recorded which). The receptor source for this set is a man aged 55-75 years who had recovered from COVID-19.

The chain employs TRBV7-9 and TRBJ2-3, with 8 bases that match TRBD1. In germline, CDR1 is SEHNR, CDR2 FQNEAQ (reference sequence). V was pared by 5 bases and J by 1 base, with 8 bases of the junction left unmatched. There are 16 residues in the CDR3. CDR3 in amino acids: CASSARGRLGTDTQYF. CDR3 coding DNA: TGTGCCAGCAGCGCCAGGGGGCGGCTCGGCACAGATACGCAGTATTTT.

The chain is built from TRBV19 and TRBJ1-5; D may be TRBD1 (6 bases). Germline CDR1 is LNHDA and CDR2 is SQIVND (reference sequence). V gave up 1 base and J gave up 1 base, with 8 bases separating them. This CDR3 is built from 15 residues. CDR3 loop: CASSIVGGSNQPQHF. The CDR3 DNA follows: TGTGCCAGTAGTATAGTTGGGGGCAGCAATCAGCCCCAGCATTTT.

V usage is TRBV5-4 and J usage is TRBJ2-5; D may be TRBD2 (5 bases). Germline-derived CDR1 and CDR2 are SGHNT and YYREEE (reference sequence). V was trimmed by 5 bases and J by 2 bases, leaving 10 bases between them. CDR3 size: 13 residues. The CDR3 DNA is TGTGCCAGCAGATCGGACTTTCAAGAGACCCAGTACTTC. Its translation is CASRSDFQETQYF.

This chain links TRBV6-5 with TRBJ1-1; 7 bases map to TRBD1. Germline-derived CDR1 and CDR2 are MNHEY and SVGAGI. Germline trimming cut 0 bases from V and 10 bases from J; bases unmatched to any gene: 5. The CDR3 is made up of 13 amino acids. CDR3 sequence: CASSYSGGEGAFF. CDR3 DNA: TGTGCCAGCAGTTACTCAGGGGGCGAGGGAGCTTTCTTT.

This clone has just one count. V usage is TRBV30 and J usage is TRBJ1-2, with 7 bases aligning to TRBD1. The germline CDR1 and CDR2 sequences are GTSNPN and SVGIG (reference sequence). The CDR3 is made up of 13 amino acids. The junction had 6 bases not matched to a gene; V was cut back by 4 bases and J by 4 bases. This CDR3 is CAWNRDSPYGYTF. The CDR3 DNA reads TGTGCCTGGAACAGGGACAGCCCCTATGGCTACACCTTC.

V is TRBV6-6 and J is TRBJ1-5; D is perhaps TRBD1 (5 bases). The CDR3 is made up of 13 amino acids. CDR1 MNHNY and CDR2 SVGAGI come from the germline V gene (reference sequence). V was pared by 6 bases and J by 3 bases, with 9 bases between. The CDR3 loop is CASSQGHNQPQHF. The CDR3 bases are TGTGCCAGCAGCCAGGGCCACAATCAGCCCCAGCATTTT.

J is TRBJ2-7 and V is TRBV5-5, with D perhaps TRBD2 (6 bases). Germline CDR1 is SGHKS and CDR2 is YYEKEE (reference sequence). The V and J ends lost 1 base and 5 bases respectively, with 10 bases between them. This CDR3 contains 13 residues. CDR3 DNA: TGTGCCAGCAGCTTGAATCCGGGGGACGAGCAGTACTTC. Its protein product is CASSLNPGDEQYF.

The gene calls are TRBV29-1 and TRBJ2-1; the D is unclear. The CDR3 is 14 residues long. Per germline, CDR1 SQVTM and CDR2 ANQGSEA. Trimming cost V 4 bases and J 0 bases, with 10 bases left between them. The CDR3 DNA reads as TGCAGCGTTGGCGGCCAGAGCTCCTACAATGAGCAGTTCTTC. It translates to CSVGGQSSYNEQFF.

This clone occurred once. The chain uses TRBV5-1 and TRBJ1-4, with D possibly TRBD1 on 6 matching bases. This CDR3 contains 16 residues. Trimming removed 0 bases at V and 3 bases at J, with 12 bases between. In germline, CDR1 is SGHRS, CDR2 YFSETQ. The CDR3 sequence: CASSLGDRRANEKLFF. CDR3 DNA: TGCGCCAGCAGCTTGGGAGACAGGAGAGCTAATGAAAAACTGTTTTTT.

This sequence joins TRBV29-1 and TRBJ2-7, with TRBD1 as a possible D gene (6 bases). This CDR3 region has 14 residues. The V gene's germline CDR1 is SQVTM and CDR2 ANQGSEA. The germline V and J ends were trimmed by 4 bases and 2 bases, with 15 bases remaining between them. The CDR3 DNA reads TGCAGCGTTGGCCCCCGGGACACCACCTACGAGCAGTACTTC. Residues: CSVGPRDTTYEQYF.

The CDR3 loop reads CASSQGTGGVQPQHF. DNA of the CDR3: TGCGCCAGCAGCCAAGGGACAGGGGGCGTGCAGCCCCAGCATTTT. The rearrangement uses TRBV4-1 and TRBJ1-5, with 11 nucleotides matching TRBD1. The CDR3 runs 15 residues. The germline CDR1 and CDR2 sequences are MGHRA and YSYEKL. J gave up 7 bases and V 1 base, and 3 bases lay outside the gene matches.

The J gene is TRBJ1-1, the V gene TRBV5-1; TRBD1 matches 8 bases. There are 14 residues in the CDR3. After removal of 4 bases from V and 1 base from J, the junction contained 3 bases not matched to a gene. The germline CDR1 and CDR2 sequences are SGHRS and YFSETQ. The CDR3 spells CASSPDRGNTEAFF. The CDR3 nucleotides read TGCGCCAGCAGCCCAGACAGGGGGAACACTGAAGCTTTCTTT. Combining the CDR3 with reference TRBV5-1 and TRBJ1-1 gives the whole variable domain KAGVTQTPRYLIKTRGQQVTLSCSPISGHRSVSWYQQTPGQGLQFLFEYFSETQRNKGNFPGRFSGRQFSNSRSEMNVSTLELGDSALYLCASSPDRGNTEAFFGQGTRLTVV.

The chain couples TRBV11-2 to TRBJ2-1; TRBD2 is a possible D gene (6 bases). The V gene lost 8 bases and the J gene lost 1 base, with 12 bases spanning the gap. The CDR3 sequence is 14 residues long. Germline assignment: CDR1 SGHAT and CDR2 FQNNGV. CDR3 sequence: CASGTDPSYNEQFF. DNA of the CDR3: TGTGCCAGCGGGACTGACCCTTCCTACAATGAGCAGTTCTTC.

This clone was counted only a few times. The genes are TRBV10-2 and TRBJ1-2, with D tentatively TRBD1 (5 bases). Germline CDR1 reads WSHSY; CDR2 reads SAAADI. Trimming stripped 2 bases from V and 0 bases from J, with 13 bases between. This CDR3 is 16 amino acids long. As DNA, the CDR3 is TGCGCCAGCAGTGAGGTACTTCGACAGTCTAACTATGGCTACACCTTC. Translation gives CASSEVLRQSNYGYTF.

The chain has TRBV29-1 and TRBJ2-3; 7 bases fit TRBD1. This CDR3 has 12 residues. V lost 6 bases to trimming and J lost 4 bases; unmatched junction nucleotides: 4. From germline, CDR1 is SQVTM and CDR2 ANQGSEA. In DNA form, the CDR3 reads TGCAGCGTCGCCACAGGGGCAGATACGCAGTATTTT. It specifies CSVATGADTQYF.

The rearrangement links TRBV19 to TRBJ2-1, with D possibly TRBD2 on 7 matching bases. From germline, CDR1 is LNHDA and CDR2 SQIVND (reference sequence). V shed 3 bases and J shed 6 bases, with 15 bases lying between them. The CDR3 runs to 15 residues. The CDR3 DNA reads TGTGCCAGTAGTATTAGAGGGGGGGGAGTCAATGAGCAGTTCTTC. It yields the protein CASSIRGGGVNEQFF.

DNA of the CDR3: TGTGCCAGCAGTCTAGGACAGGCCAACGAGCAGTACTTC. This translates into CASSLGQANEQYF. The V and J genes are TRBV7-3 and TRBJ2-7, with TRBD1 matching 7 bases. The V gene end was trimmed by 6 bases and the J gene end by 5 bases; junction bases not matched to a gene: 7. The germline V gene has CDR1 SGHTA and CDR2 FQGTGA. There are 13 residues in the CDR3.

For the CDR3, the DNA is TGTGCCAGCAGCGGCTTGTGGGGCGCTGGCACCATATATTTT. It codes for CASSGLWGAGTIYF. The chain carries TRBV7-9 and TRBJ1-3; TRBD1 might be the D (5 bases). The V end lost 5 bases, the J end lost 9 bases, and 17 bases lay between the germline ends. This CDR3 is 14 amino acids long. Looked up from germline, CDR1 is SEHNR and CDR2 is FQNEAQ (reference sequence).

This clone was found a few times. The chain recombines TRBV27 with TRBJ2-2, with 8 bases lining up with TRBD1. CDR3 size: 15 residues. J was trimmed by 0 bases and V by 5 bases; bases with no gene match: 2. Per the germline V gene, CDR1 is MNHEY and CDR2 is SMNVEV (reference sequence). The CDR3, as DNA: TGTGCCAGCAGTCCACAGGGGGCGAACACCGGGGAGCTGTTTTTT. Translation gives CASSPQGANTGELFF.

This chain uses TRBV6-5 with TRBJ1-4, with 7 bases fitting TRBD1. The CDR3 runs to 14 residues. V was clipped by 6 bases and J by 8 bases; unmatched bases: 9. Germline CDR1 reads MNHEY; CDR2 reads SVGAGI. CDR3 in DNA: TGTGCCAGCAGACTCGACAGGGTTAACGAAAAACTGTTTTTT. Amino acid sequence: CASRLDRVNEKLFF.

The rearrangement links TRBV6-5 to TRBJ2-2; no clear D gene. CDR3 length: 12 amino acids. The germline gives CDR1 MNHEY, CDR2 SVGAGI. V shed 8 bases and J shed 0 bases, with 4 bases lying between them. In DNA form, the CDR3 reads TGTGCCAGCTACTCGAACACCGGGGAGCTGTTTTTT. This codes for CASYSNTGELFF.

This chain connects TRBV2 to TRBJ2-3; 8 bases fit TRBD2. The CDR3 runs to 14 residues. With V trimmed by 8 bases and J by 1 base, 5 bases remained unmatched. Germline-derived CDR1 and CDR2 are SNHLY and FYNNEI. The CDR3 DNA reads as TGTGCCAGCCAGGACGGGGGGGGCACAGATACGCAGTATTTT. Encoded protein: CASQDGGGTDTQYF.

In its sample, this clone was seen once. The V call is TRBV10-3, the J call TRBJ2-2, with TRBD1 matching 7 bases. The CDR3 is 16 amino acids. Germline CDR1 and CDR2: ENHRY and SYGVKD. V gave up 1 base and J gave up 1 base; unmatched junction bases: 3. This CDR3 is CAISELGTENTGELFF. CDR3 nucleotide sequence: TGTGCCATCAGTGAGTTGGGGACAGAGAACACCGGGGAGCTGTTTTTT.

The sample holds one count of this clone. The chain recombines TRBV12-3 or TRBV12-4 with TRBJ2-4; 7 positions agree with TRBD1. J gave up 7 bases and V 4 bases, and 1 base lay outside the gene matches. The CDR3 contains 12 residues. The CDR3 loop reads CASSSQGNIQYF. The CDR3 DNA sequence: TGTGCCAGCAGTTCACAGGGGAACATTCAGTACTTC.

This rearrangement joins TRBV30 to TRBJ1-2, with D unclear. The CDR3 covers 15 residues. The V gene lost 1 base and the J gene lost 8 bases, with 20 bases spanning the gap. The germline V gene has CDR1 GTSNPN and CDR2 SVGIG (reference sequence). In DNA form, the CDR3 reads TGTGCCTGGAGTGCGAGGGCTGGGATCACTGGGGGCTACACCTTC. It is translated as CAWSARAGITGGYTF.

This chain uses TRBV20-1 with TRBJ1-2; D remains ambiguous. The germline V gene encodes CDR1 DFQATT and CDR2 SNEGSKA (reference sequence). The CDR3 runs 11 residues. V was shortened by 7 bases and J by 5 bases, with 11 bases between the two germline ends. The CDR3 protein is CSVGKEYGYTF. Written as DNA, the CDR3 is TGCAGTGTAGGAAAGGAGTATGGCTACACCTTC.

The chain is built from TRBV28 and TRBJ1-3; maybe TRBD1 (6 bases). Trimming removed 6 bases at V and 2 bases at J, with 14 bases between. This CDR3 spans 15 amino acids. Germline V gene data show CDR1 as MDHEN and CDR2 as SYDVKM. In nucleotides, the CDR3 is TGTGCCAGCAGGGAGGGGGGGGCGGCTGGAAACACCATATATTTT. The encoded protein is CASREGGAAGNTIYF.

This sequence joins TRBV5-4 and TRBJ2-1; 7 nucleotides match TRBD2. CDR3 length equals 15 residues. Germline CDR1 and CDR2: SGHNT and YYREEE (reference sequence). V lost 0 bases and J lost 4; bases outside the gene matches: 4. The CDR3 spells CASSLDLAEYNEQFF. The CDR3 nucleotides read TGTGCCAGCAGCTTGGATCTAGCGGAGTACAATGAGCAGTTCTTC. Complete variable domain (other parts from reference TRBV5-4 and TRBJ2-1): ETGVTQSPTHLIKTRGQQVTLRCSSQSGHNTVSWYQQALGQGPQFIFQYYREEENGRGNFPPRFSGLQFPNYSSELNVNALELDDSALYLCASSLDLAEYNEQFFGPGTRLTVL.